These T cell receptor beta chains were read from a single sample in a study of blood T cells in healthy people across ages. TCRdb independently ran MiXCR on the 5' RACE reads; one entry per CDR3 protein. The table lists 920,000 or so distinct CDR3 sequences, 40% to 55% of them singletons. Sample: blood. These receptors were taken from an older woman in good health. The CDR3 runs from the conserved cysteine through the conserved F or W. The D gene is left open where the match is weak. For some rows the clone size is stated as once, few or many, or as a class when expanded; others skip it.

v_call	clone_size	d_call	j_call	cdr3_aa	cdr3_nt
TRBV18	once	TRBD2	TRBJ2-3	CASSPGAGGPADTQYF	TGTGCCAGCTCACCAGGAGCGGGAGGGCCAGCAGATACGCAGTATTTT
TRBV10-1	-	TRBD2	TRBJ2-1	CASSETLAAPTYEQFF	TGCGCCAGCAGTGAGACCCTAGCGGCCCCTACATATGAGCAGTTCTTC
TRBV28	-	TRBD1	TRBJ2-7	CASSLGQANGFNEQYF	TGTGCCAGCAGTTTAGGACAGGCCAACGGGTTTAATGAGCAGTACTTC
TRBV10-3	-	TRBD2	TRBJ2-7	CAIRARDARGYEQYF	TGTGCCATTAGAGCCCGGGACGCGCGGGGGTACGAGCAGTACTTC
TRBV4-1	few	-	TRBJ2-3	CASSQDLGVPGDTQYF	TGCGCCAGCAGCCAAGATTTGGGCGTCCCTGGGGATACGCAGTATTTT
TRBV24-1	-	-	TRBJ2-1	CATSEIWDDEQFF	TGTGCCACCAGTGAGATCTGGGATGATGAGCAGTTCTTC
TRBV6-1	few	-	TRBJ2-7	CASSALPRDEQYF	TGTGCCAGCAGTGCCCTCCCCAGGGACGAGCAGTACTTC
TRBV29-1	many	-	TRBJ2-5	CSAPGQSQETQYF	TGCAGCGCCCCGGGACAATCCCAAGAGACCCAGTACTTC
TRBV5-1	-	-	TRBJ2-3	CASSWGPALGTDTQYF	TGCGCCAGCAGCTGGGGACCCGCGTTGGGGACAGATACGCAGTATTTT
TRBV27	-	TRBD2	TRBJ2-1	CASSFQREPGWEKETQFF	TGTGCCAGCAGTTTCCAGCGGGAGCCCGGGTGGGAAAAAGAGACCCAGTTCTTC
TRBV5-1	-	TRBD2	TRBJ2-1	CASSLAMASGKGEQFF	TGCGCCAGCAGCTTGGCCATGGCTAGCGGGAAGGGTGAGCAGTTCTTC
TRBV7-9	-	TRBD2	TRBJ2-7	CASSFSTSAYEQYF	TGTGCCAGCAGTTTCTCGACTAGCGCCTACGAGCAGTACTTC
TRBV5-1	many	TRBD1	TRBJ1-2	CASSSGTVSNYGYTF	TGCGCCAGCAGTTCCGGGACAGTTTCTAACTATGGCTACACCTTC
TRBV10-3	-	TRBD1	TRBJ2-7	CAIRPGQGNYEQYF	TGTGCCATCAGGCCGGGACAGGGTAACTACGAGCAGTACTTC
TRBV29-1	-	-	TRBJ2-7	CSGGGSGRTYEQYF	TGCAGCGGGGGAGGAAGCGGAAGAACCTACGAGCAGTACTTC
TRBV20-1	once	TRBD2	TRBJ2-1	CSARDKLAGVYNEQFF	TGCAGTGCTAGAGATAAACTAGCGGGAGTCTACAATGAGCAGTTCTTC
TRBV29-1	many	-	TRBJ2-7	CSVVRSGYEQYF	TGCAGCGTTGTAAGGTCTGGCTACGAGCAGTACTTC
TRBV7-2	many	-	TRBJ2-5	CASSLAVLGGVQETQYF	TGTGCCAGCAGCTTAGCGGTATTGGGGGGAGTCCAAGAGACCCAGTACTTC
TRBV27	-	-	TRBJ2-4	CASSVGGLVNIQYF	TGTGCCAGCAGTGTAGGGGGACTGGTAAACATTCAGTACTTC
TRBV2	once	TRBD2	TRBJ2-3	CASRVIAGISTDTQYF	TGTGCCAGCAGAGTAATAGCGGGCATTAGCACAGATACGCAGTATTTT
TRBV24-1	-	TRBD1	TRBJ2-1	CATSDLRDSYNEQFF	TGTGCCACCAGTGATTTGCGGGACAGCTACAATGAGCAGTTCTTC
TRBV5-4	once	TRBD1	TRBJ2-6	CASSLLQGAAGANVLTF	TGTGCCAGCAGCTTGCTGCAGGGGGCGGCTGGGGCCAACGTCCTGACTTTC
TRBV27	few	TRBD2	TRBJ2-7	CASSLSGISSYEQYF	TGTGCCAGCAGTTTAAGCGGGATAAGCTCCTACGAGCAGTACTTC
TRBV27	many	-	TRBJ2-3	CASSSRTDTQYF	TGTGCCAGCAGTTCCCGCACAGATACGCAGTATTTT
TRBV30	-	-	TRBJ1-1	CAWNVLTVRNTEAFF	TGTGCCTGGAATGTCTTGACAGTCAGGAACACTGAAGCTTTCTTT
TRBV6-5	-	TRBD2	TRBJ2-1	CASSYNSGRADEQFF	TGTGCCAGCAGTTACAATAGCGGGAGGGCCGATGAGCAGTTCTTC
TRBV29-1	few	-	TRBJ2-5	CSVEYRTGLQETQYF	TGCAGCGTTGAATACCGCACAGGGCTACAAGAGACCCAGTACTTC
TRBV18	few	-	TRBJ2-5	CASSPQDEETQYF	TGTGCCAGCTCACCACAGGACGAAGAGACCCAGTACTTC
TRBV12-3/TRBV12-4	-	TRBD1	TRBJ2-1	CASSLRDRGRGEQFF	TGTGCCAGCAGTCTCCGGGACAGGGGGCGCGGAGAGCAGTTCTTC
TRBV7-3	-	-	TRBJ2-6	CASSLTGQGLVSGANVLTF	TGTGCCAGCAGCTTAACGGGGCAGGGGCTCGTCTCTGGGGCCAACGTCCTGACTTTC
TRBV12-3/TRBV12-4	few	TRBD1	TRBJ2-1	CASSFYRGHRNEQFF	TGTGCCAGCAGTTTTTACAGGGGGCATCGAAATGAGCAGTTCTTC
TRBV28	-	TRBD1	TRBJ2-1	CASSPGQANEQFF	TGTGCCAGCAGTCCTGGACAGGCCAATGAGCAGTTCTTC
TRBV12-3/TRBV12-4	-	-	TRBJ2-6	CASSLGIGPGANVLTF	TGTGCCAGCAGTTTAGGTATTGGGCCTGGGGCCAACGTCCTAACTTTC
TRBV19	-	TRBD2	TRBJ2-7	CASSIGTSVLYEQYF	TGTGCCAGTAGTATTGGGACTAGCGTCCTCTACGAGCAGTACTTC
TRBV29-1	-	-	TRBJ1-5	CSVRWGDQPQHF	TGCAGCGTTCGCTGGGGAGATCAGCCCCAGCATTTT
TRBV28	-	TRBD2	TRBJ2-4	CASSRLAGDGNIQYF	TGTGCCAGCAGCCGACTAGCGGGAGATGGAAACATTCAGTACTTC
TRBV21-1	-	-	TRBJ2-7	CASSIGTSVSYEQYF	TGTGCCAGCAGCATCGGGACTAGCGTCTCCTACGAGCAGTACTTC
TRBV5-6	few	TRBD1	TRBJ1-6	CASSSGTGQPPLHF	TGTGCCAGCAGCTCCGGGACAGGGCAGCCACCCCTCCACTTT
TRBV7-2	many	-	TRBJ2-3	CASRKDGSFADTQYF	TGTGCCAGCAGAAAGGATGGCTCGTTCGCAGATACGCAGTATTTT
TRBV12-5	-	-	TRBJ2-7	CASGLAGVGYEQYF	TGTGCTAGTGGTTTGGCGGGAGTAGGCTACGAGCAGTACTTC